These T cell receptor beta chains were read from a single sample in a study of blood T cell repertoires in COVID-19. Data came from immunoSEQ multiplex PCR; TCRdb stores just in-frame clones and leaves some out. In the table there are some 200,000 clones, over 75% of which are singletons. Sequencing used peripheral blood. These receptors were collected from a woman older than 75 with acute or convalescent COVID-19. The CDR3 runs from the conserved cysteine through the conserved F or W. The D gene is left open where the match is weak. Clone sizes are given selectively: once, few, many, or a class where the clone is expanded.

>NA|TRBD1|TRBJ1-4|TRBV5-3
TGTGCCAGAAGCTCTAGACAGGGTAATGAAAAACTGTTTTTT
CARSSRQGNEKLFF
>NA|TRBD1|TRBJ1-1|TRBV5-1
TGCGCCAGCAGGACAGGGGGCGGCACTGAAGCTTTCTTT
CASRTGGGTEAFF
>NA|TRBD2|TRBJ2-5|TRBV4-2
TGTGCCAGCAGCTTCGGACTAGCGGGGGGGCGTGGCGAGACCCAGTACTTC
CASSFGLAGGRGETQYF
>NA|TRBD1|TRBJ2-3|TRBV3-1/TRBV3-2
TGTGCCAGCAGCCTTCGACAGGGGAGCGCAGATACGCAGTATTTT
CASSLRQGSADTQYF
>NA|NA|TRBJ2-6|TRBV4-2
TGTGCCAGCAGCCAAGAGGTGGAGGGCTCTGGGGCCAACGTCCTGACTTTC
CASSQEVEGSGANVLTF
>many|NA|TRBJ1-2|TRBV15
TGTGCCACCAGCAGAGGAGGGAACAGCTATGGCTACACCTTC
CATSRGGNSYGYTF
>NA|NA|TRBJ1-2|TRBV15
TGTGCCACCAGCAGAGATGGTATAGCTAACTATGGCTACACCTTC
CATSRDGIANYGYTF
>NA|NA|TRBJ1-2|TRBV7-2
TGTGCCAGCAGCTTAGTCTCAGTTGGGACTTCTTATGGCTACACCTTC
CASSLVSVGTSYGYTF
>NA|TRBD1|TRBJ2-3|TRBV9
TGTGCCAGCAGCGTGACTGGACAGGGGGGTACAGATACGCAGTATTTT
CASSVTGQGGTDTQYF
>NA|NA|TRBJ1-2|TRBV21-1
TGTGCCAGCAGGTCCGAAGAGGGCGGCTACACCTTC
CASRSEEGGYTF
>NA|NA|TRBJ1-3|TRBV6-4
TGTGCCAGCAGTGACTCGAGAACCTGTCACTCTGGAAACACCATATATTTT
CASSDSRTCHSGNTIYF
>NA|NA|TRBJ2-7|TRBV2
TGTGCCAGCACCAGGGACTGGGGAGACGAGCAGTACTTC
CASTRDWGDEQYF
>NA|NA|TRBJ2-7|TRBV11-2
TGTGCCAGCAGCCCCTACTCCTACGAGCAGTACTTC
CASSPYSYEQYF
>NA|TRBD1|TRBJ2-7|TRBV11-3
TGTGCCAGCAGCTTTGGGACAGGGAACGAGCAGTACTTC
CASSFGTGNEQYF
>NA|NA|TRBJ1-5|TRBV15
TGTGCCACCAGCAGAGTGTATCGCAATCAGCCCCAGCATTTT
CATSRVYRNQPQHF
>NA|NA|TRBJ1-1|TRBV3-1/TRBV3-2
TGTGCCAGCAGCCAAGACCGGGACTTGAACACTGAAGCTTTCTTT
CASSQDRDLNTEAFF
>NA|TRBD1|TRBJ1-2|TRBV30
TGTGCCTGGAGGACGGACAGGGGGCTAGGAGGCTACACCTTC
CAWRTDRGLGGYTF
>once|TRBD1|TRBJ1-1|TRBV29-1
TGCAGCGTTGGAGGACAGGGGGCAGGGACTGAAGCTTTCTTT
CSVGGQGAGTEAFF
>NA|NA|TRBJ1-1|TRBV5-5
TGTGCCAGCAGCTTTATAGATTCCCTCCGCACTGAAGCTTTCTTT
CASSFIDSLRTEAFF
>NA|TRBD1|TRBJ1-2|TRBV20-1
TGCAGTGCTAGTCCTTACGGGACAGGGGGCTATGGCTACACCTTC
CSASPYGTGGYGYTF
>NA|NA|TRBJ1-5|TRBV6-1
TGTGCCAGCAGTGACCTCTCCGGGGTAGGACAGCCCCAGCATTTT
CASSDLSGVGQPQHF
>NA|NA|TRBJ1-1|TRBV18
TGTGCCAGCTCACCCAGGTCCACTTCAACTGAAGCTTTCTTT
CASSPRSTSTEAFF
>once|TRBD2|TRBJ2-3|TRBV4-2
TGTGCCAGCAGCCAAGCTTCGGGACTAGCGGGCGGAACAGATACGCAGTATTTT
CASSQASGLAGGTDTQYF
>NA|TRBD1|TRBJ1-1|TRBV29-1
TGCAGCGTTGACAGGGGGCTTGGCACTGAAGCTTTCTTT
CSVDRGLGTEAFF
>NA|TRBD1|TRBJ1-4|TRBV29-1
TGCAGCGTAATACAGGGGGGAGCTAATGAAAAACTGTTTTTT
CSVIQGGANEKLFF
>NA|TRBD1|TRBJ1-5|TRBV4-3
TGCGCCAGCAGCCACGGGACAGGAGGCAATCAGCCCCAGCATTTT
CASSHGTGGNQPQHF
>NA|NA|TRBJ1-1|TRBV3-1/TRBV3-2
TGTGCCAGCAGCCCGTGCCTCGCCAGAAAAGCTTTCTTT
CASSPCLARKAFF
>NA|TRBD2|TRBJ2-1|TRBV27
TGTGCCACCAGTGTACGGGGGGTGAGCTCCTACAATGAGCAGTTCTTC
CATSVRGVSSYNEQFF
>NA|NA|TRBJ2-5|TRBV5-1
TGCGCCAGCAGCTTCCGAGAGACCCAGTACTTC
CASSFRETQYF
>once|TRBD1|TRBJ1-1|TRBV7-8
TGTGCCAGCAGCGTTATGACAGGGAAGAACACTGAAGCTTTCTTT
CASSVMTGKNTEAFF
>NA|TRBD1|TRBJ2-7|TRBV18
TGTGCCAGCTCACCACCGGGACAGGGATACTACGAGCAGTACTTC
CASSPPGQGYYEQYF
>NA|NA|TRBJ2-4|TRBV14
TGTGCCAGCAGCCAGAAAGGGGCAGAAATCATTCAGTACTTC
CASSQKGAEIIQYF
>NA|NA|TRBJ1-1|TRBV5-6
TGTGCCAGCAGCTTGGTAAACTCGAACACTGAAGCTTTCTTT
CASSLVNSNTEAFF
>NA|NA|TRBJ2-2|TRBV3-1/TRBV3-2
TGTGCCAGCAGCCGGGGGGCCGGGGAGCTGTTTTTT
CASSRGAGELFF
>once|TRBD1|TRBJ1-5|TRBV27
TGTGCCAGCAGTTTATCCTGGACAGGGGCGGAGCCCCAGCATTTT
CASSLSWTGAEPQHF
>NA|TRBD2|TRBJ2-1|TRBV5-4
TGTGCCAGCAGCCCCGGGACTAGTGGCCCTAGTGAGCAGTTCTTC
CASSPGTSGPSEQFF
>NA|NA|TRBJ2-5|TRBV7-9
TGTGCCAGCAGTTCAGGGGTCCCGTCGGAGACCCAGTACTTC
CASSSGVPSETQYF
>NA|NA|TRBJ2-6|TRBV5-4
TGTGCCAGCAGGGGGAGGATTGCCGGGGCCAACGTCCTGACTTTC
CASRGRIAGANVLTF
>NA|TRBD1|TRBJ1-2|TRBV20-1
TGCAGTGCTAGTGAGGGGGCACTAGGCTACACCTTC
CSASEGALGYTF
>once|TRBD2|TRBJ2-5|TRBV5-4
TGTGCCAGCAGCTTGGTGGGAGCGGGGTACCAACAGACCCAGTACTTC
CASSLVGAGYQQTQYF
>once|NA|TRBJ1-6|TRBV27
TGTGCCAGCAGTTTACACGGGGTTGGTAATTCACCCCTCCACTTT
CASSLHGVGNSPLHF
>once|TRBD1|TRBJ1-2|TRBV5-8
TGTGCCAGCAGCTCGGACAGGGGGCGAAGCTATGGCTACACCTTC
CASSSDRGRSYGYTF
>NA|NA|TRBJ1-1|TRBV29-1
TGCAGCGTTGGGGAGGGGAACACTGAAGCTTTCTTT
CSVGEGNTEAFF
>NA|TRBD1|TRBJ1-1|TRBV5-4
TGTGCCAGCACCCCGGACAGGATGAACACTGAAGCTTTCTTT
CASTPDRMNTEAFF
>NA|NA|TRBJ1-2|TRBV18
TGTGCCAGCTCACCCCCGGCGGGAGGCTCCGGCTACACCTTC
CASSPPAGGSGYTF
>NA|TRBD1|TRBJ1-1|TRBV5-6
TGTGCCAGCTCCGAACAGGGGGCGGGGCGGGCTTTCTTT
CASSEQGAGRAFF
>once|NA|TRBJ1-1|TRBV29-1
TGCAGCGTTGTTAAGGGGAAGGGGATTGAAGCTTTCTTT
CSVVKGKGIEAFF
>NA|TRBD2|TRBJ2-5|TRBV7-2
TGTGCCAGCAGCTTCGTCGTGAGCCAGACTAGCGGGGGGGTTGGGACCCAGTACTTC
CASSFVVSQTSGGVGTQYF
>NA|NA|TRBJ2-7|TRBV27
TGTGCCAGCAGGAGGGAGAGCTCCTACGAGCAGTACTTC
CASRRESSYEQYF
>NA|TRBD2|TRBJ2-1|TRBV3-1/TRBV3-2
TGTGCCAGCAGCCACCGGGGGGGGCAATACAATGAGCAGTTCTTC
CASSHRGGQYNEQFF
>NA|NA|TRBJ2-3|TRBV7-2
TGTGCCAGCAGCTTAGGGGCGCAGGTGGGCACAGATACGCAGTATTTT
CASSLGAQVGTDTQYF
>NA|NA|TRBJ2-5|TRBV4-2
TGTGCCAGCAGCCTCCAAGGGGATAACCAAGAGACCCAGTACTTC
CASSLQGDNQETQYF